This TCR beta chain was retrieved from a study of post-analysis software for immune sequencing data. On the study more broadly: Relapsing-remitting, secondary progressive and progressive-relapsing courses of multiple sclerosis were included.

Every TCR beta cDNA library bore unique molecular identifiers. TCRdb redid the calling of the PCR reads with MiXCR, one entry per CDR3 protein. The sample shows about 540,000 distinct CDR3 sequences, under 40% of them seen only once. Turning to this clonotype: Its antigen is still unknown.

The CDR3 totals 15 residues. In germline, CDR1 is LGHDT, CDR2 YNNKEL (reference sequence). Trimming cost V 3 bases and J 4 bases; bases outside gene matches: 6. Regarding the study as a whole: Higher frequency in patients than in controls was seen for about five TRBV segments, with TRBV5-6, TRBV5-1 and TRBV20-1 among them.

This clonotype was sampled from a girl younger than 18 with multiple sclerosis. The chain recombines TRBV3-1 with TRBJ1-2; 9 nucleotides match TRBD1. Sequenced sample: blood. The CDR3 coding sequence is TGTGCCAGCAGCCACCGGGACAGGGTGATCTATGGCTACACCTTC. Encoded protein: CASSHRDRVIYGYTF.